The rows below give T cell receptor beta chains drawn from one sample of a study of blood T cells in healthy people across ages. Each CDR3 protein gets one entry after TCRdb re-called the 5' RACE reads with MiXCR. The sample lists 750,000 to 950,000 distinct CDR3 sequences, roughly 24% occurring once. These same records also appear under a second study, on T cells of mothers and their children.

Material: blood. These receptor sequences come from a boy between 10 and 17 years old in good health. CDR3s include the opening cysteine and the closing phenylalanine or tryptophan. D genes are given only for firm matches. Size is omitted from some rows. Given values are once, few, many or a class for expanded clones.

j_call | v_call | clone_size | d_call | cdr3_aa
TRBJ2-5 | TRBV3-1 | NA | NA | CASSPQASRGPQETQYF
TRBJ1-2 | TRBV6-5 | few | TRBD1 | CASSSGQVWGYTF
TRBJ2-7 | TRBV4-2 | NA | NA | CASSQEKTYYEQYF
TRBJ2-1 | TRBV29-1 | NA | TRBD2 | CSVVSGGADYNEQFF
TRBJ2-3 | TRBV7-4 | NA | TRBD1 | CATLPDPGQGASDTQYF
TRBJ1-3 | TRBV12-3/TRBV12-4 | NA | NA | CASSLVYRSNTIYF
TRBJ2-6 | TRBV3-1 | few | NA | CASSQDTGPSGANVLTF
TRBJ1-2 | TRBV4-1 | NA | NA | CASSQDGSENYGHTF
TRBJ1-1 | TRBV11-2 | NA | NA | CASSLDIGSEAFF
TRBJ1-6 | TRBV7-3 | few | TRBD1 | CASSLTGGVNSPLHF
TRBJ2-7 | TRBV7-9 | NA | NA | CASSLDKGGRRTYEQYF
TRBJ2-5 | TRBV20-1 | few | NA | CSAGDSGAGEETQYF
TRBJ1-4 | TRBV20-1 | few | NA | CSATDLTRFEKLFF
TRBJ2-2 | TRBV20-1 | few | TRBD1 | CSAPVGDRVGELFF
TRBJ2-5 | TRBV3-1 | NA | NA | CASRTRQGGRQETQYF
TRBJ2-7 | TRBV11-3 | few | NA | CASSHGGTVPYEQYF
TRBJ2-1 | TRBV30 | few | TRBD1 | CAWRVRDRDYNEQFF
TRBJ2-5 | TRBV11-2 | NA | TRBD1 | CASSLGDKAGGSQETQYF
TRBJ1-5 | TRBV20-1 | NA | NA | CSAGGTSGNQPQHF
TRBJ1-1 | TRBV27 | NA | NA | CASRRGNTEAFF
TRBJ2-5 | TRBV3-1 | NA | NA | CASSQDLRRGAKETQYF
TRBJ1-5 | TRBV19 | NA | TRBD1 | CASRGRGDWNQPQHF
TRBJ1-4 | TRBV7-2 | NA | NA | CASSPRAGYDEKLFF
NA | TRBV27 | NA | NA | CASSLLPEGYEQYF
TRBJ2-1 | TRBV5-1 | NA | NA | CASSLRDADNEQFF
TRBJ2-7 | TRBV6-5 | NA | TRBD2 | CASSPLAGVNYEQYF
NA | TRBV20-1 | NA | NA | CSAAPDAGRDEQFF
TRBJ1-1 | TRBV6-1 | NA | NA | CASIDQAEAFF
TRBJ2-1 | TRBV7-9 | few | TRBD1 | CASSGQGETYNEQFF
TRBJ2-5 | TRBV6-1 | few | TRBD2 | CASSLMAGGSQETQYF
TRBJ2-1 | TRBV28 | few | TRBD2 | CATLGAGDNEQFF
TRBJ2-5 | TRBV27 | few | NA | CASSLSRNSQETQYF
TRBJ2-5 | TRBV4-1 | few | NA | CASSQDPGQETQYF
TRBJ2-5 | TRBV20-1 | few | TRBD1 | CSARIWDRQETQYF
TRBJ2-5 | TRBV10-3 | few | NA | CAISESGQQETQYF
TRBJ1-1 | TRBV20-1 | NA | TRBD1 | CSARGDRGTNTEAFF